These T cell receptor beta chains were read from a single sample in a study of blood T cell repertoires in COVID-19. The data were produced by immunoSEQ multiplex PCR, yet TCRdb's version contains in-frame clones alone and is incomplete. The data hold roughly 340,000 clones, with around 87% observed a single time. Sequencing input: PBMCs or T cells enriched from blood (not recorded which). These receptors were obtained from a man aged 35-49 years in a cohort exposed to, infected with or recovered from COVID-19 (not recorded which). The CDR3 runs from the conserved cysteine through the conserved F or W. D genes are given only for firm matches. The listing skips clone size in some rows; elsewhere it reads once, few, many or a size class.

j_call,v_call,clone_size,d_call,cdr3_nt,cdr3_aa
TRBJ2-2,TRBV7-9,NA,NA,TGTGCCAGCAGCCCGATGGGTAGCGGCCAAAGGAGCACCGGGGAGCTGTTTTTT,CASSPMGSGQRSTGELFF
TRBJ2-5,TRBV7-2,NA,TRBD2,TGTGCCAGCAGAACAAGCGGGGCCCAGTACTTC,CASRTSGAQYF
TRBJ2-7,TRBV28,NA,NA,TGTGCCAGCAGCTCCGTCCCGGGGGTCCGCGAGCAGTACTTC,CASSSVPGVREQYF
TRBJ1-1,TRBV5-1,NA,TRBD1,TGCGCCAGCAGCTTAAGGGGGCCGGACACTGAAGCTTTCTTT,CASSLRGPDTEAFF
TRBJ2-7,TRBV6-5,NA,NA,TGTGCCAGCATCAAGACCGCATCGGGCGAGCAGTACTTC,CASIKTASGEQYF
TRBJ2-3,TRBV11-2,NA,NA,TGTGCCAGCAGCTTAGAGGGGCTACGCACAGATACGCAGTATTTT,CASSLEGLRTDTQYF
TRBJ1-5,TRBV4-1,NA,NA,TGCGCCAGCAGCCAAGTTATGACACCGAATCAGCCCCAGCATTTT,CASSQVMTPNQPQHF
TRBJ1-6,TRBV27,NA,TRBD1,TGTGCCAGCAGAAAACAAACGGGGACAGGGGGTGCGGATTCACCCCTCCACTTT,CASRKQTGTGGADSPLHF
TRBJ2-4,TRBV4-2,NA,TRBD2,TGTGCCAGCAGCCCAGGACTAGCGGGAGGGAACATTCAGTACTTC,CASSPGLAGGNIQYF
TRBJ2-3,TRBV24-1,NA,TRBD2,TGTGCCACCAGTGATTTCTCGACTAGCGGGGATACGCAGTATTTT,CATSDFSTSGDTQYF
TRBJ2-5,TRBV5-6,few,TRBD2,TGTGCCAGCAGCATTACTGGACTAGGCGAGACCCAGTACTTC,CASSITGLGETQYF